This entry features one TCR beta chain sequence. V lost 4 bases, J lost 6 bases, and 10 bases lay in between. The germline CDR1 and CDR2 sequences are SGHAT and FQNNGV. This CDR3 comprises 12 residues. This specimen belongs to a study of cytotoxic CD8 clonotypes in ibrutinib-treated CLL. Libraries were prepared by immunoSEQ multiplex PCR; TCRdb keeps only in-frame clonotypes and omits some of them. The table includes about 310,000 clones, around four fifths detected once. Sequencing used PBMCs, obtained before ibrutinib treatment. The TCR was taken from a human donor with chronic lymphocytic leukemia. The rearrangement uses TRBV11-2 and TRBJ2-7; perhaps TRBD1 as D (6 bases). The CDR3 here is CASSSQGREQYF. The CDR3, as DNA: TGTGCCAGCAGCTCCCAGGGGCGCGAGCAGTACTTC.